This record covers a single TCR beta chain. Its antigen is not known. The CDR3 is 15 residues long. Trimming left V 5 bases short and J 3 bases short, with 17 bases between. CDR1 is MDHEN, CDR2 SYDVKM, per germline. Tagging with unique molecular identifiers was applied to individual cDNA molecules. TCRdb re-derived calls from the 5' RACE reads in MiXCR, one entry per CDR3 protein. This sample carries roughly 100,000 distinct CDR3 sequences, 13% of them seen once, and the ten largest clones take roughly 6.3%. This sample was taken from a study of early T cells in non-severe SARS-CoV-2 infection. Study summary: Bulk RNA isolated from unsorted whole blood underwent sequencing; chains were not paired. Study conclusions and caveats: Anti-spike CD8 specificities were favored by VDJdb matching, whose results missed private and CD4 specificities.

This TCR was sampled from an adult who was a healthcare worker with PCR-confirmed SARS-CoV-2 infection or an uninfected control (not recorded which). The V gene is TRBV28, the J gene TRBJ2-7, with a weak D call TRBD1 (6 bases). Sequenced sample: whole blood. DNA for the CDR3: TGTGCCAGCAGTGGGACAAGGCGGAGACTCTACGAGCAGTACTTC. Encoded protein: CASSGTRRRLYEQYF.